The 27 T cell receptor beta chains presented below share a single source sample, sequenced in a study of T cells after yellow fever vaccination. One entry per CDR3 protein results from TCRdb running MiXCR on the 5' RACE reads. Of roughly 330,000 distinct CDR3 sequences listed, around 6.8% are singletons. The source material was PBMCs, sampled roughly 47 days after the first yellow fever vaccination. The receptors come from a man between 18 and 35 years old who received the YFV17D yellow fever vaccine.

The CDR3 here is CASSTPLVPDTQYF. CDR3 nucleotides: TGTGCCAGCAGTACCCCACTAGTCCCAGATACGCAGTATTTT. V gene TRBV6-1 combines with J gene TRBJ2-3; possibly TRBD2 for D (5 bases). The CDR3 covers 14 residues. CDR1 and CDR2 from the germline V gene are MNHNS and SASEGT. V was pared by 5 bases and J by 4 bases, with 13 bases between.

The rearrangement uses TRBV7-9 and TRBJ2-5, with 7 positions matching TRBD2. Germline trimming cut 5 bases from V and 5 bases from J; bases unmatched to any gene: 8. CDR1 SEHNR and CDR2 FQNEAQ come from the germline V gene (reference sequence). The CDR3 runs 14 residues. CDR3 DNA sequence: TGTGCCAGCAGCCCAGAACTAGCGTTCGAGACCCAGTACTTC. Its protein is CASSPELAFETQYF.

This clonotype appeared a few times. The chain recombines TRBV12-3 or TRBV12-4 with TRBJ2-5, with 12 positions matching TRBD2. This CDR3 is 15 amino acids long. V was clipped by 4 bases and J by 2 bases; unmatched bases: 2. The CDR3 is CASSSTSGGQETQYF. For the CDR3, the DNA is TGTGCCAGCAGTTCGACTAGCGGGGGACAAGAGACCCAGTACTTC.

This clonotype was seen repeatedly, ten times or more. The rearrangement uses TRBV5-1 and TRBJ2-7, with a weak D call TRBD1 (6 bases). The CDR3 is 13 amino acids. Per the germline V gene, CDR1 is SGHRS and CDR2 is YFSETQ. V was cut by 7 bases and J by 7 bases, with 18 bases left in between. CDR3 sequence (DNA): TGCGCCAGCGGCCGGGACACCATGTCTGAGCAGTACGTC. Translation: CASGRDTMSEQYV.

This clonotype has only a few counts. CDR3 DNA sequence: TGTGCCAGCAGTTGGACTCGAGCCGGGGAGCTGTTTTTT. It yields the protein CASSWTRAGELFF. The V call is TRBV12-3 or TRBV12-4, the J call TRBJ2-2; weak D call: TRBD2 (5 bases). There are 13 residues in the CDR3. Trimming took 4 bases from V and 6 from J, leaving 9 bases between them.

V usage is TRBV19 and J usage is TRBJ2-5; D ambiguous. V shed 8 bases and J shed 5 bases, with 15 bases lying between them. CDR3 length equals 13 residues. The germline V gene has CDR1 LNHDA and CDR2 SQIVND (reference sequence). The CDR3 DNA reads TGTGCCAGTGCACCCCAGTCCCGGGAGACCCAGTACTTC. Residues: CASAPQSRETQYF. The full variable domain, with the rest looked up from reference TRBV19 and TRBJ2-5, is DGGITQSPKYLFRKEGQNVTLSCEQNLNHDAMYWYRQDPGQGLRLIYYSQIVNDFQKGDIAEGYSVSREKKESFPLTVTSAQKNPTAFYLCASAPQSRETQYFGPGTRLLVL.

This clonotype was observed a few times. The CDR3 DNA sequence: TGTGCCAGCAGCGTTCAATGGGATACGCAGTATTTT. Protein: CASSVQWDTQYF. The chain links TRBV9 to TRBJ2-3; D gene ambiguous. CDR3 size: 12 residues. Per germline, CDR1 SGDLS and CDR2 YYNGEE. The V and J ends lost 2 bases and 6 bases respectively, with 7 bases between them.

The table lists this clonotype with a few counts. The chain couples TRBV29-1 to TRBJ2-5, with D maybe TRBD2 (6 bases). The CDR3 totals 15 residues. The germline CDR1 and CDR2 sequences are SQVTM and ANQGSEA. V shed 0 bases and J shed 3 bases, with 14 bases lying between them. CDR3 nucleotide sequence: TGCAGCGTTGAAGATCGGGACTGGATCGAAGAGACCCAGTACTTC. Translating gives CSVEDRDWIEETQYF.

This chain joins TRBV4-1 and TRBJ1-2; D is unresolved. CDR1 and CDR2 (germline): MGHRA, YSYEKL. The CDR3 runs to 16 residues. V shed 4 bases and J shed 0 bases, with 15 bases lying between them. Here the CDR3 DNA reads TGCGCCAGCAGCCCTAACGTGGACGGAGCTAACTATGGCTACACCTTC. Residues: CASSPNVDGANYGYTF.

The sample holds many counts of this clonotype. V gene TRBV20-1 combines with J gene TRBJ2-7; no definite D call. The V gene lost 3 bases and the J gene lost 3 bases, with 6 bases spanning the gap. Germline CDR1 and CDR2: DFQATT and SNEGSKA (reference sequence). This CDR3 contains 11 residues. CDR3 region: CSARGGYEQYV. The CDR3 DNA follows: TGCAGTGCTAGGGGCGGCTACGAGCAGTACGTC.

The chain combines TRBV12-3 or TRBV12-4 with TRBJ1-1; D unclear. Trimming took 5 bases from V and 11 from J, leaving 18 bases between them. This CDR3 comprises 13 residues. The CDR3 sequence is CASSLTDLGAAFF. CDR3 DNA sequence: TGTGCCAGCAGTCTAACGGACCTCGGAGCGGCTTTCTTT.

This chain uses TRBV20-1 with TRBJ2-5; the D gene is possibly TRBD1 (5 bases). Between the trimmed V and J ends, which lost 3 bases and 5 bases, there was a span of 19 bases. The CDR3 extends over 15 amino acids. The germline V gene has CDR1 DFQATT and CDR2 SNEGSKA (reference sequence). CDR3: CSARPRRTMGETQYF. CDR3 coding DNA: TGCAGTGCTAGGCCCCGCAGGACAATGGGCGAGACCCAGTACTTC.

This clonotype was seen a handful of times. The chain combines TRBV10-3 with TRBJ1-2; D possibly corresponds to TRBD1 (5 bases). The CDR3 sequence is 12 residues long. Trimming pared 6 bases from V and 8 bases from J, leaving 13 bases between. Per germline, CDR1 ENHRY and CDR2 SYGVKD. CDR3 in amino acids: CAIRTGRRGYTF. The CDR3 DNA sequence: TGTGCCATCAGGACGGGACGGAGGGGCTACACCTTC.

The DNA of the CDR3 is TGTGCCAGCGCGTATCGCTCAACGAGAGCTATCTCCTACGAGCAGTACTTC. The encoded protein is CASAYRSTRAISYEQYF. The gene calls are TRBV7-2 and TRBJ2-7; D call uncertain. The germline gives CDR1 SGHTA, CDR2 FQGNSA. The CDR3 covers 17 residues. The germline V and J ends were trimmed by 8 bases and 0 bases, with 23 bases remaining between them. The full variable domain, with the rest looked up from reference TRBV7-2 and TRBJ2-7, is GAGVSQSPSNKVTEKGKDVELRCDPISGHTALYWYRQSLGQGLEFLIYFQGNSAPDKSGLPSDRFSAERTGGSVSTLTIQRTQQEDSAVYLCASAYRSTRAISYEQYFGPGTRLTVT.

J is TRBJ2-7 and V is TRBV6-5, with D perhaps TRBD1 or TRBD2 (6 bases each). The CDR3 runs to 15 residues. The germline V and J ends were trimmed by 1 base and 6 bases, with 16 bases remaining between them. Per germline, CDR1 MNHEY and CDR2 SVGAGI. Written as DNA, the CDR3 is TGTGCCAGCAGTTACTTCCCGGGACGGGGGCTCGAGCAGTACTTC. Its protein product is CASSYFPGRGLEQYF.

The V call is TRBV15, the J call TRBJ2-7; D may correspond to TRBD1 or TRBD2 (5 bases each). CDR1 and CDR2 (germline): LNHNV, YYDKDF (reference sequence). The V end lost 1 base, the J end lost 4 bases, and 11 bases lay between the germline ends. The CDR3 totals 14 residues. In nucleotides, the CDR3 is TGTGCCACCAGCAGAGTAGGGGAGATTTACGAGCAGTACGTC. Protein product: CATSRVGEIYEQYV.

This clonotype was seen at least ten times. This chain links TRBV20-1 with TRBJ2-3, with 12 positions matching TRBD2. Germline values: CDR1 DFQATT, CDR2 SNEGSKA (reference sequence). The V gene end was trimmed by 5 bases and the J gene end by 4 bases; junction bases not matched to a gene: 7. The CDR3 extends over 15 amino acids. The CDR3 here is CSASGSSGGADTQYF. CDR3 sequence (DNA): TGCAGTGCTTCAGGGTCTAGCGGGGGGGCAGATACGCAGTATTTT.

This clonotype was recorded many times. V and J are TRBV12-3 or TRBV12-4 and TRBJ1-1, with D perhaps TRBD1 (6 bases). This CDR3 spans 13 amino acids. Trimming removed 6 bases from V and 6 bases from J, with 14 bases in between. The CDR3 coding sequence is TGTGCCAGCAGACAAACAGGGAAGGCTGAAGCTTTCTTT. Amino acid sequence: CASRQTGKAEAFF.

There are a few counts of this clonotype. V gene TRBV18 combines with J gene TRBJ2-1; 7 nucleotides align to TRBD1. CDR1 and CDR2 from the germline V gene are KGHSH and LQKENI. Trimming at V came to 6 bases and at J to 2 bases, leaving 13 bases not matched to a gene. The CDR3 is 17 amino acids. CDR3 region: CASSVPSGGRPYNEQFF. The CDR3 DNA reads as TGTGCCAGCTCGGTTCCCTCAGGGGGTAGACCCTACAATGAGCAGTTCTTC.

This clonotype was seen a few times. The V call is TRBV5-4, the J call TRBJ2-6; D remains ambiguous. V lost 6 bases and J lost 2, with 15 bases in between. Looked up from germline, CDR1 is SGHNT and CDR2 is YYREEE (reference sequence). The CDR3 is 16 amino acids. The chain's CDR3 is CASINPTSPGANVLTF. As DNA, the CDR3 is TGTGCCAGCATCAACCCGACATCTCCTGGGGCCAACGTCCTGACTTTC.

The V call is TRBV7-3, the J call TRBJ2-1; 14 nucleotides agree with TRBD2. V lost 5 bases, J lost 9 bases, and 3 bases stayed unmatched. Germline CDR1 is SGHTA and CDR2 is FQGTGA. The CDR3 runs 14 residues. CDR3 DNA: TGTGCCAGCAGCCGACTAGCGGGGGGGCGTGAGCAGTTCTTC. It is translated as CASSRLAGGREQFF. The full variable domain, in which reference TRBV7-3 and TRBJ2-1 provide the parts outside the CDR3, is GAGVSQTPSNKVTEKGKYVELRCDPISGHTALYWYRQSLGQGPEFLIYFQGTGAADDSGLPNDRFFAVRPEGSVSTLKIQRTERGDSAVYLCASSRLAGGREQFFGPGTRLTVL.

This clonotype was picked up a small number of times. The chain employs TRBV6-5 and TRBJ2-3; D is perhaps TRBD1 or TRBD2 (5 bases each). CDR1 and CDR2 (germline): MNHEY, SVGAGI. Trimming took off 0 bases at V and 1 base at J, with 14 bases between the two ends. The CDR3 extends over 17 amino acids. The CDR3 region has the DNA TGTGCCAGCAGTTACTCGGTTAGCGAAGGGGGCACAGATACGCAGTATTTT. It encodes CASSYSVSEGGTDTQYF.

The chain uses TRBV20-1 and TRBJ2-1; TRBD2 matches 12 bases. Trimming removed 1 base from V and 7 bases from J; junction bases left unmatched: 8. Germline lookup yields CDR1 DFQATT and CDR2 SNEGSKA (reference sequence). CDR3 length: 16 amino acids. The CDR3 DNA reads as TGCAGTGCTAGAGTCTTACTAGCGGGGGGCTTAAATGAGCAGTTCTTC. This encodes CSARVLLAGGLNEQFF.

At least ten counts were recorded for this clonotype. This chain connects TRBV6-5 to TRBJ1-1, with unresolved D. CDR1 and CDR2 (germline): MNHEY, SVGAGI. The CDR3 covers 13 residues. The V end lost 2 bases, the J end lost 1 base, and 5 bases lay between the germline ends. The CDR3 coding sequence is TGTGCCAGCAGTTACGTCTCGAACACTGAAGCTTTCTTT. This encodes CASSYVSNTEAFF.

This clonotype has a handful of counts. This chain joins TRBV5-1 and TRBJ1-1; D gene uncertain. V lost 4 bases and J 1 base, leaving 11 bases between the germline ends. Germline CDR1 reads SGHRS; CDR2 reads YFSETQ. The CDR3 has 14 residues. The CDR3 nucleotides are TGCGCCAGCAGCCCGCGGTGGGGGAACACTGAAGCTTTCTTT. As protein: CASSPRWGNTEAFF.

The chain couples TRBV6-5 to TRBJ2-2, with 7 nucleotides matching TRBD1. CDR1 and CDR2 (germline): MNHEY, SVGAGI. Trimming took 0 bases from V and 2 from J; bases not matched to a gene: 3. CDR3 size: 16 residues. The CDR3 nucleotides are TGTGCCAGCAGTTACTCGGGGACAGCTAACACCGGGGAGCTGTTTTTT. Amino acids: CASSYSGTANTGELFF.

In this sample, this clonotype turned up a few times. The chain combines TRBV9 with TRBJ2-2, with 8 positions matching TRBD2. The length of the CDR3 is 17 residues. CDR1 and CDR2 from the germline V gene are SGDLS and YYNGEE. V shed 2 bases and J 1 base; nucleotides not matched to a gene: 7. CDR3 bases: TGTGCCAGCAGCGTCGGGAGGGGCGGAGAGAACACCGGGGAGCTGTTTTTT. Its translation: CASSVGRGGENTGELFF.